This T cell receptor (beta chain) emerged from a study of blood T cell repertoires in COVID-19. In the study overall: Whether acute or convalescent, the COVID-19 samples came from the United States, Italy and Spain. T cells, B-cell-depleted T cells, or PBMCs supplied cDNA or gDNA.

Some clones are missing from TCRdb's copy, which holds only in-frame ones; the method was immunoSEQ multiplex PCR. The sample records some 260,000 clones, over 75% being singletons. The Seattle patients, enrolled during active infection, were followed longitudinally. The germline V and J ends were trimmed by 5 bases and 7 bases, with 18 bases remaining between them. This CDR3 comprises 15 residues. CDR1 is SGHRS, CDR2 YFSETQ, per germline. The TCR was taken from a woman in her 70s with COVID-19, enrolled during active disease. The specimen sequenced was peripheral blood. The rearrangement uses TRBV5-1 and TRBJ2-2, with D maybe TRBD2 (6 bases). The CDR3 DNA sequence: TGCGCCAGCAGTTCCTCGAAGGGAGCGGGCGGGGAGCTGTTTTTT. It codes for CASSSSKGAGGELFF.